The 10 T cell receptor beta chains below all came from one sample that was sequenced in a study of blood T cells in healthy people across ages. It was with a sample-barcoded 5' primer and a J-beta primer mix that a second PCR of roughly 7 to 11 cycles was run. TCRdb reprocessed the 5' RACE reads with MiXCR, giving one entry per CDR3 protein. The sample shows approximately 790,000 distinct CDR3 sequences, about 62% of them seen only once. Specimen: blood. These TCRs come from a man aged 30-40 years in good health.

The chain is built from TRBV10-3 and TRBJ2-4, with no clear D. The DNA end lines up better with TRBJ2-7; the J call may be wrong. The CDR3 loop spans 13 amino acids. Germline values: CDR1 ENHRY, CDR2 SYGVKD. CDR3 sequence (DNA): TGTGCCATCAGTGAGGAGGCGGCCTACGAGCAGTACTTC. Its protein product is CAISEEAAYEQYF.

The rearrangement joins TRBV7-6 to TRBJ1-4, with TRBD1 as a possible D gene (6 bases). CDR1 is SGHVS and CDR2 is FNYEAQ in the germline V gene. The CDR3 length is 16 residues. The ends were cut back, 1 base at V and 5 bases at J, with 14 bases in the middle. CDR3 protein: CASSLGAHRANEKLFF. CDR3 bases: TGTGCCAGCAGCTTAGGGGCCCACAGGGCAAATGAAAAACTGTTTTTT.

This clonotype has just a few counts. The CDR3 loop reads CASSRRAAEQFF. The CDR3 coding sequence is TGTGCCAGCAGCCGACGGGCGGCCGAGCAGTTCTTC. The rearrangement joins TRBV7-2 to TRBJ2-1; D gene unclear. This CDR3 is 12 amino acids long. CDR1 and CDR2 (germline): SGHTA, FQGNSA. Trimming left V 5 bases short and J 10 bases short, with 12 bases between.

This chain links TRBV5-6 with TRBJ2-7; maybe TRBD1 (6 bases). This CDR3 has 14 residues. The V end lost 0 bases, the J end lost 5 bases, and 12 bases lay between the germline ends. The V gene's germline CDR1 is SGHDT and CDR2 YYEEEE. CDR3 bases: TGTGCCAGCAGCTTGGGACAGGTTGGAAACGAGCAGTACTTC. Translation gives CASSLGQVGNEQYF.

V and J are TRBV12-3 or TRBV12-4 and TRBJ2-5; TRBD1 matches at 7 bases. This CDR3 region has 15 residues. Unmatched junction bases numbered 9, after V lost 6 bases and J lost 2 bases. Written as DNA, the CDR3 is TGTGCCAGCAGCTCAATGGGACAGAGTCAAGAGACCCAGTACTTC. This translates into CASSSMGQSQETQYF.

V gene TRBV6-6 combines with J gene TRBJ2-7; 8 bases are shared with TRBD1. Germline CDR1 reads MNHNY; CDR2 reads SVGAGI (reference sequence). The CDR3 contains 14 residues. V lost 1 base to trimming and J lost 5 bases; unmatched junction nucleotides: 4. CDR3 sequence reads: CASSYLGQDDEQYF. The CDR3 bases are TGTGCCAGCAGTTACTTGGGACAGGATGACGAGCAGTACTTC.

V and J are TRBV14 and TRBJ1-1; D not resolved. The length of the CDR3 is 15 residues. V was clipped by 1 base and J by 3 bases, with 12 bases between them. Germline CDR1 reads SGHDN; CDR2 reads FVKESK. CDR3 in amino acids: CASSQVRTRYTEAFF. CDR3 sequence (DNA): TGTGCCAGCAGCCAAGTGCGGACTCGGTACACTGAAGCTTTCTTT.

This chain connects TRBV5-1 to TRBJ2-5; 7 bases agree with TRBD1. The end of the DNA is better explained by TRBJ2-7, so the J call may be wrong. Per germline, CDR1 SGHRS and CDR2 YFSETQ. The CDR3 consists of 19 residues. The CDR3 sequence: CASSLAVLTAGTVGYEQYF. The CDR3 DNA is TGCGCCAGCAGCTTGGCCGTTTTGACCGCTGGGACAGTTGGTTACGAGCAGTACTTC.

This clonotype was seen once. A read error may produce the germline difference seen at one junction end. The V call is TRBV28, the J call TRBJ2-5; no reliable D call. The CDR3 runs to 14 residues. Germline-derived CDR1 and CDR2 are MDHEN and SYDVKM. The chain's CDR3 is CASRGLRSQGTQYF. In DNA form, the CDR3 reads TGTGCCAGCAGAGGTTTACGTTCCCAAGGGACCCAGTACTTC.

The chain couples TRBV20-1 to TRBJ1-2; 9 bases agree with TRBD1. This CDR3 has 14 residues. In germline, CDR1 is DFQATT, CDR2 SNEGSKA (reference sequence). V shed 7 bases, J shed 3 bases, and the junction held 9 bases outside the gene matches. The CDR3 DNA is TGCAGTGTAATCCGGGACAGGGAACACTATGGCTACACCTTC. This gives the protein CSVIRDREHYGYTF.